This is a list of T cell receptor beta chains from one sample in a study of cytomegalovirus exposure and HLA in healthy donors. Here immunoSEQ multiplex PCR was the method, and the copy in TCRdb shows in-frame clones only, minus some. Of some 140,000 clones in the sample, roughly 86% were seen once. Sequencing was performed on PBMCs. These receptor sequences come from a woman between 25 and 40 years old in good health and CMV-seronegative. Each CDR3 is given with its conserved first and last residue. A D gene is named only where the DNA matches it firmly. The listing skips clone size in some rows; elsewhere it reads once, few, many or a size class.

J gene,clone size,V gene,D gene,CDR3 DNA,CDR3 protein
TRBJ1-2,NA,TRBV27,NA,TGTGCCAGCAGTTCCCCCAGGTCAAATGGCTACACCTTC,CASSSPRSNGYTF
TRBJ2-3,NA,TRBV5-6,NA,TGTGCCAGCAGCTCGTCCAGGGAATCGGATACGCAGTATTTT,CASSSSRESDTQYF
TRBJ2-1,NA,TRBV7-9,TRBD2,TGTGCCAGCAGCCGAGGGCTCTCTAGCGGGGGAATATACAATGAGCAGTTCTTC,CASSRGLSSGGIYNEQFF
TRBJ2-7,NA,TRBV6-5,TRBD2,TGTGCCAGCAGTCAGCGGGGCCCCTCCGGCGAGCAGTACTTC,CASSQRGPSGEQYF
TRBJ2-2,NA,TRBV6-5,TRBD2,TGTGCCACCCATCGGGGGGGGCCGAACACCGGGGAGCTGTTTTTT,CATHRGGPNTGELFF
TRBJ2-7,NA,TRBV14,NA,TGTGCCAGCAGCCCCGGGCAGGGCGAGCAGTACTTC,CASSPGQGEQYF
TRBJ2-3,NA,TRBV5-1,NA,TGCGCCAGTTCCAGGGGCTCGGGAGATACGCAGTATTTT,CASSRGSGDTQYF
TRBJ2-3,NA,TRBV30,NA,TGTGCCTGGAGTGCCCGGGTCGGTACGCAGTATTTT,CAWSARVGTQYF
TRBJ2-3,NA,TRBV9,NA,TGTGCCAGCAGCGCAAATGTCGGTCGGTCCACAGATACGCAGTATTTT,CASSANVGRSTDTQYF
TRBJ1-6,few,TRBV6-1,TRBD1,TGTGCCAGCAGTGCCTACGGGACAGGGGGCTTAGGCACCCTCCACTTT,CASSAYGTGGLGTLHF
TRBJ1-1,NA,TRBV7-2,TRBD1,TGTGCCAGCAATGGAGGGGGCCAGGACACTGAAGCTTTCTTT,CASNGGGQDTEAFF
TRBJ1-1,NA,TRBV7-2,NA,TGTGCCAGCAGCCTCCGTAGATCTGAAGCTTTCTTT,CASSLRRSEAFF
TRBJ1-2,NA,TRBV7-2,TRBD1,TGTGCCAGCAGCTTCTCCGGGACAGGGGGGAACTATGGCTACACCTTC,CASSFSGTGGNYGYTF
TRBJ2-7,NA,TRBV11-2,TRBD2,TGTGCCAGCAGCCTCCTGGGCGCTAGCGGGGGCTACGAGCAGTACTTC,CASSLLGASGGYEQYF
TRBJ2-7,few,TRBV7-6,NA,TGTGCCAGCAGCCGTTCACAGGGCTACGAGCAGTACTTC,CASSRSQGYEQYF
TRBJ1-2,few,TRBV7-2,TRBD1,TGTGCCAGCAGCTCGTACTCAGGGGGCCGGTCGGGCTACACCTTC,CASSSYSGGRSGYTF
TRBJ2-5,few,TRBV2,TRBD2,TGTGCCAGCAGTGAAGCCCTAGCGGGGGGAGTAGAGACCCAGTACTTC,CASSEALAGGVETQYF